One T cell receptor beta chain is described in this entry. Produced via immunoSEQ multiplex PCR; TCRdb's table is partial and in-frame only. The sample carries about 150,000 clones, roughly 88% recorded once. The sample is drawn from a study of blood T cell repertoires in COVID-19. For the study at large: Sources were T cells, B-cell-depleted T cells, or PBMCs; the material itself was cDNA or gDNA.

Germline values: CDR1 MNHEY, CDR2 SVGEGT. The V and J ends lost 2 bases and 4 bases respectively, with 11 bases between them. The length of the CDR3 is 15 residues. Sequenced: peripheral blood. The chain links TRBV6-2 or TRBV6-3 to TRBJ2-2; D may be TRBD1 (5 bases). This TCR was recovered from a man in his sixties with COVID-19, enrolled during active disease. The CDR3 protein is CASSYGGAATGELFF. As DNA, the CDR3 is TGTGCCAGCAGTTACGGTGGGGCGGCCACCGGGGAGCTGTTTTTT.